A selection of T cell receptor beta chains follows, all from one sample in a study of blood T cell repertoires in COVID-19. Repertoires were generated with immunoSEQ multiplex PCR, while TCRdb's copy carries only in-frame clones and drops some. This sample yields 150,000 to 200,000 clones, of which about 90% are seen a single time; roughly 7.3% belongs to the top ten. The specimen sequenced was PBMCs or T cells enriched from blood (not recorded which). These receptors came from a woman in her forties or fifties who had recovered from COVID-19. Both conserved end residues are part of each CDR3. Each record gives: J gene, V gene, D gene, CDR3 length, clone size, CDR3 DNA, CDR3 protein. D genes are given only for firm matches. Expanded clones get a size class; other rows say once, few or many, or leave the size out.

>TRBJ2-1|TRBV5-1|TRBD2|17|.
TGCGCCAGCAGCTTGGGACTAGCGGGAGGGCCGGGCCATGAGCAGTTCTTC
CASSLGLAGGPGHEQFF
>TRBJ2-5|TRBV28|TRBD1|15|.
TGTGCCAGCAGTCAACGGGGGACAGGAGATGAGACCCAGTACTTC
CASSQRGTGDETQYF
>TRBJ2-5|TRBV29-1|TRBD1|12|.
TGCAGCGTTTACAGGGGTTCGGAGACCCAGTACTTC
CSVYRGSETQYF
>TRBJ2-1|TRBV4-2|.|13|.
TGTGCCAGCAGCCTGGATGGGCAAAATGAGCAGTTCTTC
CASSLDGQNEQFF
>TRBJ1-1|TRBV19|.|13|.
TGTGCCAGTAGCGGAACAGGGTACACTGAAGCTTTCTTT
CASSGTGYTEAFF
>TRBJ2-7|TRBV27|TRBD1|13|.
TGTGCCAGCAGCTCGACAGGGCTCGACGAGCAGTACTTC
CASSSTGLDEQYF
>TRBJ1-6|TRBV5-1|TRBD1|15|.
TGCGCCAGCAGCTTGGGGGACAGGGGGCGTTCACCCCTCCACTTT
CASSLGDRGRSPLHF
>TRBJ1-5|TRBV9|TRBD1|15|.
TGTGCCAGCAGCGTGGGGACAGGGAGCAATCAGCCCCAGCATTTT
CASSVGTGSNQPQHF
>TRBJ2-2|TRBV3-1/TRBV3-2|TRBD2|15|.
TGTGCCAGCAGCCCCCGGGACTATGGCACCGGGGAGCTGTTTTTT
CASSPRDYGTGELFF
>TRBJ2-1|TRBV30|.|14|.
TGTGCCTGGAGTAGGGGACAAAGCTGGGATGAGCAGTTCTTC
CAWSRGQSWDEQFF
>TRBJ1-4|TRBV7-9|TRBD1|15|once
TGTGCCAGTAGTCCGGGACAGGTCGGGAATGAAAAACTGTTTTTT
CASSPGQVGNEKLFF
>TRBJ1-2|TRBV30|.|12|.
TGTGCCTGTTATGGCTGGGCCTTGGACTACACCTTC
CACYGWALDYTF
>TRBJ2-1|TRBV11-2|TRBD2|16|.
TGTGCCAGCAGCTACCTCGGGGCTGGGGGGGTCAATGAGCAGTTCTTC
CASSYLGAGGVNEQFF
>TRBJ1-1|TRBV5-1|TRBD1|15|.
TGCGCCAGCAGTGTGAGAGGACAGGGGAACACTGAAGCTTTCTTT
CASSVRGQGNTEAFF
>TRBJ2-2|TRBV18|.|15|.
TGTGCCAGCTCACCAATCGGGGGACCGACCGGGGAGCTGTTTTTT
CASSPIGGPTGELFF
>TRBJ2-3|TRBV11-3|.|16|.
TGTGCCAGCAGCCCAAAGGGGGGACTAAACACAGATACGCAGTATTTT
CASSPKGGLNTDTQYF
>TRBJ1-2|TRBV6-5|.|15|.
TGTGCCAGCAGACACCCAAACTACTTCAACTATGGCTACACCTTC
CASRHPNYFNYGYTF
>TRBJ2-6|TRBV5-1|.|16|.
TGCGCCAGCAGCCCGGGGGATTTCTCTGGGGCCAACGTCCTGACTTTC
CASSPGDFSGANVLTF
>TRBJ2-2|TRBV5-6|.|16|.
TGTGCCAGCAGCAACAGGGTTCGACTGAACACCGGGGAGCTGTTTTTT
CASSNRVRLNTGELFF
>TRBJ1-6|TRBV19|.|18|.
TGTGCCAGTAGTATTGAGTTCGTCGGCAGGGTGCGAAATTCACCCCTCCACTTT
CASSIEFVGRVRNSPLHF
>TRBJ2-3|TRBV6-1|TRBD2|16|once
TGTGCCAGCAGTGGCGGACTAGCGGGAGGGACAGATACGCAGTATTTT
CASSGGLAGGTDTQYF
>TRBJ2-2|TRBV7-2|TRBD2|16|few
TGTGCCAGCAGCTTACGAAGCGGGAGGGCCGCCGGGGAGCTGTTTTTT
CASSLRSGRAAGELFF
>TRBJ2-1|TRBV6-4|TRBD2|15|.
TGTGCCAGCAGTCCACTAGCGGGTAGGATAAATGAGCAGTTCTTC
CASSPLAGRINEQFF
>TRBJ2-7|TRBV6-2/TRBV6-3|TRBD1|15|.
TGTGCCAGCAGTAGTATCGACAGGGGTTCCTACGAGCAGTACTTC
CASSSIDRGSYEQYF
>TRBJ2-1|TRBV18|TRBD2|15|.
TGTGCCAGCTCACCAAGACTAGCGGAGTACAATGAGCAGTTCTTC
CASSPRLAEYNEQFF
>TRBJ2-5|TRBV5-6|TRBD1|15|.
TGTGCCAGCAGCTTGGGGGACAGGTGGCAAGATCCCCAGTACTTC
CASSLGDRWQDPQYF
>TRBJ2-5|TRBV2|.|12|.
TGTGCCAGCAGTGGAAGCCCCGGGACCCAGTACTTC
CASSGSPGTQYF
>TRBJ2-7|TRBV28|TRBD1|15|.
TGTGCCAGCAGTGTCGCGGGACAGGGGGCCTACGAGCAGTACTTC
CASSVAGQGAYEQYF
>TRBJ1-4|TRBV24-1|.|16|.
TGTGCCACCAGTGATAATACAGGCCTCTCTAATGAAAAACTGTTTTTT
CATSDNTGLSNEKLFF
>TRBJ1-3|TRBV7-6|.|16|.
TGTGCCAGCAGCCTATTCCCTGAGGGGGAAGGAAACACCATATATTTT
CASSLFPEGEGNTIYF
>TRBJ1-6|TRBV28|TRBD1|13|.
TGTGCCAGCATGACAGGGGACCGTTCACCCCTCCACTTT
CASMTGDRSPLHF
>TRBJ2-3|TRBV5-4|.|16|once
TGTGCCAGCAGCTTTCTTCCAGGTTCCCGTTCAGATACGCAGTATTTT
CASSFLPGSRSDTQYF
>TRBJ1-1|TRBV18|TRBD1|13|.
TGTGCCAGCTCCCGGGGACAGAGCACTGAAGCTTTCTTT
CASSRGQSTEAFF
>TRBJ1-6|TRBV27|.|16|once
TGTGCCAGCAGTCCTTATCGGGGGGCTTGGAATTCACCCCTCCACTTT
CASSPYRGAWNSPLHF
>TRBJ2-1|TRBV10-3|.|12|.
TGTGCCATCAGTGACAGGGGAGATGAGCAGTTCTTC
CAISDRGDEQFF
>TRBJ2-1|TRBV2|.|13|.
TGTGCCAGCAGGGTCGGACTTTACAATGAGCAGTTCTTC
CASRVGLYNEQFF
>TRBJ1-5|TRBV28|TRBD1|13|.
TGTGCCACCCTCCGACAGGGATATCAGCCCCAGCATTTT
CATLRQGYQPQHF
>TRBJ2-1|TRBV6-1|TRBD2|16|.
TGTGCCAGCAGTGAGGGGACTAGCGGGTTCTGGAATGAGCAGTTCTTC
CASSEGTSGFWNEQFF
>TRBJ1-4|TRBV18|.|16|.
TGTGCCAGCTCACTCGGGACACCTGCAACTAATGAAAAACTGTTTTTT
CASSLGTPATNEKLFF
>TRBJ1-1|TRBV3-1/TRBV3-2|.|14|few
TGTGCCAGCAGCCAGCTTACAGGGATCGCTGAAGCTTTCTTT
CASSQLTGIAEAFF
>TRBJ2-1|TRBV7-9|TRBD1|16|once
TGTGCCAGCAGCTTAGTACAGGGGGGACCCTACAATGAGCAGTTCTTC
CASSLVQGGPYNEQFF
>TRBJ2-7|TRBV12-1|.|14|.
TGTGCCAGCAGCTTTGGGGGACTAGCGGGAGTTCAGTACTTC
CASSFGGLAGVQYF
>TRBJ1-5|TRBV6-5|.|13|.
TGTGCCACCATGGTCTATAGCAATCAGCCCCAGCATTTT
CATMVYSNQPQHF
>TRBJ2-7|TRBV19|TRBD2|16|.
TGTGCCAGTAGTATGGACCTAGCGGGGAGGGCTTACGAGCAGTACTTC
CASSMDLAGRAYEQYF
>TRBJ2-7|TRBV7-9|.|16|.
TGTGCCAGCAGCTTAGGGGGCGGGATCACAGACTACGAGCAGTACTTC
CASSLGGGITDYEQYF
>TRBJ1-2|TRBV27|TRBD1|16|few
TGTGCCAGCAGTCCGCGGACAGGGGGCCATAACTATGGCTACACCTTC
CASSPRTGGHNYGYTF
>TRBJ1-4|TRBV5-1|TRBD1|15|.
TGCGCCAGCAGCCCGTCCGGGACAGGGGATGAAAAACTGTTTTTT
CASSPSGTGDEKLFF
>TRBJ2-2|TRBV7-9|.|15|.
TGTGCCAGCAGCTTGGGGCAGGGGGGCACCGGGGAGCTGTTTTTT
CASSLGQGGTGELFF
>TRBJ2-7|TRBV10-1|TRBD2|15|.
TGCGCCAGCAGCCCCGGGACTAGCGGGAAAGTTGAGCAGTACTTC
CASSPGTSGKVEQYF
>TRBJ1-6|TRBV6-1|.|15|once
TGTGCCAGCAGTGAGTTTTCAGTCAGTAATTCACCCCTCCACTTT
CASSEFSVSNSPLHF
>TRBJ2-7|TRBV6-2/TRBV6-3|.|14|.
TGTGCCAGCAGTTACTCATCTAGCTCCTACGAGCAGTACTTC
CASSYSSSSYEQYF
>TRBJ1-2|TRBV20-1|TRBD1|14|.
TGCAGTGCTAGTCCGACAGGGGGCAACTATGGCTACACCTTC
CSASPTGGNYGYTF
>TRBJ1-4|TRBV18|.|15|.
TGTGCCAGCTCACCACGATTCGGGTCTAATGAAAAACTGTTTTTT
CASSPRFGSNEKLFF
>TRBJ2-7|TRBV7-9|TRBD1|16|.
TGTGCCAGCAGCTTCGCTCCGGGACAGGAAACCTACGAGCAGTACTTC
CASSFAPGQETYEQYF